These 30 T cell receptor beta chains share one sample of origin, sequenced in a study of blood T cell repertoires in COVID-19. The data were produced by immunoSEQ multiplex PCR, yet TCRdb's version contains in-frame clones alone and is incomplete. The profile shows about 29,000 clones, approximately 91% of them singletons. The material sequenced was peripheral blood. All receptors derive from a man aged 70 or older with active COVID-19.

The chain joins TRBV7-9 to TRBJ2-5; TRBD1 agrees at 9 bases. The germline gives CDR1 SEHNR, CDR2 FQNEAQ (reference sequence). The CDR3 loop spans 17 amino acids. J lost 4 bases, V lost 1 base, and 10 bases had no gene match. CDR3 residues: CASSLGVTGGSIETQYF. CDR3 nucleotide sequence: TGTGCCAGCAGCTTAGGGGTGACAGGGGGGTCGATAGAGACCCAGTACTTC. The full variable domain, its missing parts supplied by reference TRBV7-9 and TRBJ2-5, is DTGVSQNPRHKITKRGQNVTFRCDPISEHNRLYWYRQTLGQGPEFLTYFQNEAQLEKSRLLSDRFSAERPKGSFSTLEIQRTEQGDSAMYLCASSLGVTGGSIETQYFGPGTRLLVL.

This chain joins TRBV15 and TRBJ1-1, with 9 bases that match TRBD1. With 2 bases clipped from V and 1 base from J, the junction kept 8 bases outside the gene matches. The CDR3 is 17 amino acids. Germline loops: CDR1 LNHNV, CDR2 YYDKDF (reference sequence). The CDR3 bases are TGTGCCACCAGCAGACCAACCGGGACAGGGCCGAACACTGAAGCTTTCTTT. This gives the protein CATSRPTGTGPNTEAFF.

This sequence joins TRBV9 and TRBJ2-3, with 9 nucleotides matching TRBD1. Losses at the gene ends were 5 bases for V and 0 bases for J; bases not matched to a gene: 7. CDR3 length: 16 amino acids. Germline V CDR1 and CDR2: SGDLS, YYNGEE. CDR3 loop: CASSAGTGLSTDTQYF. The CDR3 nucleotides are TGTGCCAGCAGTGCCGGGACAGGGCTGAGCACAGATACGCAGTATTTT.

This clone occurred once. CDR3 DNA sequence: TGTGCCAGCTCCCTCCAAACAGGTCAAGCTTTCTTT. Translating it yields CASSLQTGQAFF. The genes are TRBV3-1 (or the pseudogene TRBV3-2) and TRBJ1-1, with D perhaps TRBD1 (5 bases). Between the trimmed V and J ends, which lost 8 bases and 9 bases, there was a span of 16 bases. The germline V gene encodes CDR1 LGHDT and CDR2 YNNKEL (reference sequence). The CDR3 loop spans 12 amino acids.

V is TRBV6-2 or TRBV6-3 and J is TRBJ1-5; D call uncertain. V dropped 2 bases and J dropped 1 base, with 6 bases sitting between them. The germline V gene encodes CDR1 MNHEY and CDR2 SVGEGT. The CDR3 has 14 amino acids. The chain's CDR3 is CASSYPISNQPQHF. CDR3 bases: TGTGCCAGCAGTTACCCTATAAGCAATCAGCCCCAGCATTTT.

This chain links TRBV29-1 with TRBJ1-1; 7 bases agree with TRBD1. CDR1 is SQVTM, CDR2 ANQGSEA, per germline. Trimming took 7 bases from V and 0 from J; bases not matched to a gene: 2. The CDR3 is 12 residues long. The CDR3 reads CSADRVNTEAFF. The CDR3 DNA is TGCAGCGCCGACAGGGTGAACACTGAAGCTTTCTTT. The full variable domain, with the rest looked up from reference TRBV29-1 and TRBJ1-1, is SAVISQKPSRDICQRGTSLTIQCQVDSQVTMMFWYRQQPGQSLTLIATANQGSEATYESGFVIDKFPISRPNLTFSTLTVSNMSPEDSSIYLCSADRVNTEAFFGQGTRLTVV.

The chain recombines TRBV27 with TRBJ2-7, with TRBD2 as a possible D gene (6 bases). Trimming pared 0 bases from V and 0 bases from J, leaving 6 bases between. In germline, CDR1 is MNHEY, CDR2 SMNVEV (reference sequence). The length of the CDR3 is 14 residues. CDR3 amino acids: CASSLSGLSYEQYF. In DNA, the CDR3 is TGTGCCAGCAGTTTATCGGGACTCTCCTACGAGCAGTACTTC.

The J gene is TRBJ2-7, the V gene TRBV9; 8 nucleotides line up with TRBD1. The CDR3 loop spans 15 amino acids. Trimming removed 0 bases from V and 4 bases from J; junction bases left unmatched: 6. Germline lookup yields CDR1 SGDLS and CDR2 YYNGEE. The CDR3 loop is CASSVGSQGGYEQYF. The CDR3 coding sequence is TGTGCCAGCAGCGTAGGGTCACAGGGGGGTTACGAGCAGTACTTC.

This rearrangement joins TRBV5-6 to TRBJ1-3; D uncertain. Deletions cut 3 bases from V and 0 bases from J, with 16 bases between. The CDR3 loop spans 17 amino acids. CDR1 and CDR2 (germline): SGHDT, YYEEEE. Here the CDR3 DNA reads TGTGCCAGCAGCTCCCCTTCTATACTGAGCTCTGGAAACACCATATATTTT. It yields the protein CASSSPSILSSGNTIYF.

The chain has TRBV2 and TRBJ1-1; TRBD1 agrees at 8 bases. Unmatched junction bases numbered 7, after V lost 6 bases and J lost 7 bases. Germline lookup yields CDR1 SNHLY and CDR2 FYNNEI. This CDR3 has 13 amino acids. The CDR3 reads CASRGQAFFEAFF. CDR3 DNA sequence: TGTGCCAGCAGGGGACAGGCATTTTTTGAAGCTTTCTTT.

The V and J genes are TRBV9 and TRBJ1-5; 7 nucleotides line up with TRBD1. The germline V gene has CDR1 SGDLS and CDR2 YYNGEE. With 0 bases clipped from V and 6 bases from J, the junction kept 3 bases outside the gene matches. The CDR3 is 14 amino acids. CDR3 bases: TGTGCCAGCAGCGTAGATGCAGGGGGTCAGCCCCAGCATTTT. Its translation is CASSVDAGGQPQHF.

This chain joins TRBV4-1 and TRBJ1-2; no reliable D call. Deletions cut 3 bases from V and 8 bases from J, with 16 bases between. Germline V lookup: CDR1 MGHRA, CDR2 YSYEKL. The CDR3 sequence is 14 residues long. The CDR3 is CASSHGLTTMGYTF. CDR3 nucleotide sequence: TGCGCCAGCAGCCACGGACTCACAACTATGGGCTACACCTTC.

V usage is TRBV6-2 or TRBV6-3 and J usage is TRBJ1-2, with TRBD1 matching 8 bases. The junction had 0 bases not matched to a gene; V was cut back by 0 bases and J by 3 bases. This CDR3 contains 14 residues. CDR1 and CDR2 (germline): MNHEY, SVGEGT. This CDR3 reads CASSYSDRDYGYTF. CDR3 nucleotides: TGTGCCAGCAGTTACTCGGACAGGGACTATGGCTACACCTTC.

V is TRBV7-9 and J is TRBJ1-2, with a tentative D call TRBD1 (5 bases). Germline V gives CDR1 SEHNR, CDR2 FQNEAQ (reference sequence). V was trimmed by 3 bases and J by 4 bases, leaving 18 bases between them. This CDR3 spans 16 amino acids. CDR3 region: CASSFASDTGGYGYTF. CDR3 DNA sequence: TGTGCCAGCAGCTTTGCGTCGGACACAGGTGGCTATGGCTACACCTTC.

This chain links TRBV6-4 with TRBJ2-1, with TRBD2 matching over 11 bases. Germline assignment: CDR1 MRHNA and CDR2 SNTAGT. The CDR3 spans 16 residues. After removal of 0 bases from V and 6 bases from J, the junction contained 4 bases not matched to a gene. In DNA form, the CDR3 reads TGTGCCAGCAGTGACTCCGTAGCGGGGGGGTTCAATGAGCAGTTCTTC. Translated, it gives CASSDSVAGGFNEQFF.

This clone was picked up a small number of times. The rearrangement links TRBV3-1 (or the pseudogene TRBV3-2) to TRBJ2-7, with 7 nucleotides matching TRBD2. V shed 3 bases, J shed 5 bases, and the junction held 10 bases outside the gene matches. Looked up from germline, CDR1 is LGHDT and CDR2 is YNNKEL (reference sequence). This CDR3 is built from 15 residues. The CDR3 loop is CASSQGRGRSHEQYF. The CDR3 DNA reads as TGTGCCAGCAGCCAGGGGCGGGGGAGAAGCCACGAGCAGTACTTC.

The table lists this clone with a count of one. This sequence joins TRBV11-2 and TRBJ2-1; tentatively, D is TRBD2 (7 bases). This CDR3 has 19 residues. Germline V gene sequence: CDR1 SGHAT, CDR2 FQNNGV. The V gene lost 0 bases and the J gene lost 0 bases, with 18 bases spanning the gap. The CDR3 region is CASSLERVRGGLSYNEQFF. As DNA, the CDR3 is TGTGCCAGCAGCTTAGAGCGGGTGCGCGGGGGCCTCTCCTACAATGAGCAGTTCTTC.

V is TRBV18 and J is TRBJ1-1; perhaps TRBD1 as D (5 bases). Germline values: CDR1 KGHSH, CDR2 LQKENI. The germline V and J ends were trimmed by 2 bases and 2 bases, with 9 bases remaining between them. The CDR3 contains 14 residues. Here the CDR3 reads CASSPAGRNTEAFF. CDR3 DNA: TGTGCCAGCTCACCAGCGGGGCGTAACACTGAAGCTTTCTTT.

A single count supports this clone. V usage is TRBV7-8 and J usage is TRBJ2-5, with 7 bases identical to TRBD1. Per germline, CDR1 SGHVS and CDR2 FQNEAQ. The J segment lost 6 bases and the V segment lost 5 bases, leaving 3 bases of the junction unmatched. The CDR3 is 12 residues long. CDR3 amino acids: CASSPRGKTQYF. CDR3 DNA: TGTGCCAGCAGCCCCAGGGGGAAGACCCAGTACTTC. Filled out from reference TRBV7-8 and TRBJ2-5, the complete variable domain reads GAGVSQSPRYKVAKRGQDVALRCDPISGHVSLFWYQQALGQGPEFLTYFQNEAQLDKSGLPSDRFFAERPEGSVSTLKIQRTQQEDSAVYLCASSPRGKTQYFGPGTRLLVL.

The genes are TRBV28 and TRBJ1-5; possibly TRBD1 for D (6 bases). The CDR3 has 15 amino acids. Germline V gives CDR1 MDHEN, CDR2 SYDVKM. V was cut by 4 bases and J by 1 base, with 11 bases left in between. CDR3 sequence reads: CASSWQGWSNQPQHF. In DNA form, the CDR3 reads TGTGCCAGCAGTTGGCAGGGGTGGAGCAATCAGCCCCAGCATTTT.

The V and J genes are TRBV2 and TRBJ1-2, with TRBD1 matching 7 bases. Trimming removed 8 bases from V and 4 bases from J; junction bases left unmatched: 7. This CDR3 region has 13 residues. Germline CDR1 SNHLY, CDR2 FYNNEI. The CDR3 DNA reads TGTGCCAGCGGAGGGGACAGCCTCTATGGCTACACCTTC. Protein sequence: CASGGDSLYGYTF.

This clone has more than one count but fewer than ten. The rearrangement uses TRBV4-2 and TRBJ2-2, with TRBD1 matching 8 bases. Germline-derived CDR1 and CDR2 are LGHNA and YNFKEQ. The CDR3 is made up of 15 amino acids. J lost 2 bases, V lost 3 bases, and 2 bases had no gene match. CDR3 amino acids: CASSQDRANTGELFF. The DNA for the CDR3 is TGTGCCAGCAGCCAGGACAGGGCAAACACCGGGGAGCTGTTTTTT.

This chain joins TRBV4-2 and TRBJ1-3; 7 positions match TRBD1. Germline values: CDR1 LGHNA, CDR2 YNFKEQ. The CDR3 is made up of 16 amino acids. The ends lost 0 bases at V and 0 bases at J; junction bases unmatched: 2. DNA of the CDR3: TGTGCCAGCAGCCAAGAAGGGACAGCCTCTGGAAACACCATATATTTT. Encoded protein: CASSQEGTASGNTIYF.

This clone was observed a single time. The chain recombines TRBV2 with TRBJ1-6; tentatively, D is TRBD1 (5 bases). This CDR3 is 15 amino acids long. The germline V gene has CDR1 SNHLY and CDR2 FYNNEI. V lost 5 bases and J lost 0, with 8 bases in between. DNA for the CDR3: TGTGCCAGCAGTCAGGACAACTCCTATAATTCACCCCTCCACTTT. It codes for CASSQDNSYNSPLHF.

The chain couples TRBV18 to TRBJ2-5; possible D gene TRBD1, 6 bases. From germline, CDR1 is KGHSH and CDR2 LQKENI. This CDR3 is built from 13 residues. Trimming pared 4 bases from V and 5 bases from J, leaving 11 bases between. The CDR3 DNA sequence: TGTGCCAGCTCACTTCGACAGGCTGAGACCCAGTACTTC. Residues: CASSLRQAETQYF. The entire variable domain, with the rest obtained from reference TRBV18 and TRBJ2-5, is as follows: NAGVMQNPRHLVRRRGQEARLRCSPMKGHSHVYWYRQLPEEGLKFMVYLQKENIIDESGMPKERFSAEFPKEGPSILRIQQVVRGDSAAYFCASSLRQAETQYFGPGTRLLVL.

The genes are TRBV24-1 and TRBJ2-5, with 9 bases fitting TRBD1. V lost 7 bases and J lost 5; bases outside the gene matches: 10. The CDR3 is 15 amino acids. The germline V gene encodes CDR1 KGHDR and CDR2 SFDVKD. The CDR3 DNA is TGTGCCACCAGAGGGACAGGGAATGATTGGGAGACCCAGTACTTC. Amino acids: CATRGTGNDWETQYF.

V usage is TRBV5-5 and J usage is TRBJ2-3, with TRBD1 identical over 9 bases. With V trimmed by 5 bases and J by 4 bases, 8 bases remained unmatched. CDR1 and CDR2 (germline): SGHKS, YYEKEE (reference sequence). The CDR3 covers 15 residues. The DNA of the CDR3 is TGTGCCAGCAGTACTGGGACAGGGTCCCCAGATACGCAGTATTTT. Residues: CASSTGTGSPDTQYF.

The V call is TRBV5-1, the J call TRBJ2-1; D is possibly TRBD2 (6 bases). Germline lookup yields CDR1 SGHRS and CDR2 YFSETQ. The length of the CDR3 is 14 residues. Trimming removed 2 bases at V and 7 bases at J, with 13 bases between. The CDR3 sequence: CASSFDPGLNEQFF. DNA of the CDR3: TGCGCCAGCAGCTTTGATCCGGGACTTAATGAGCAGTTCTTC.

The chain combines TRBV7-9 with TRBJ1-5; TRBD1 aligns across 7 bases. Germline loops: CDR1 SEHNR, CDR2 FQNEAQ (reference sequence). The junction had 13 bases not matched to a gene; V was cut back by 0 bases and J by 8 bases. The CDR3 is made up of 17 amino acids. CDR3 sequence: CASSLAEGHGQGEPQHF. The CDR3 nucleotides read TGTGCCAGCAGCTTAGCGGAAGGCCACGGTCAGGGGGAGCCCCAGCATTTT.

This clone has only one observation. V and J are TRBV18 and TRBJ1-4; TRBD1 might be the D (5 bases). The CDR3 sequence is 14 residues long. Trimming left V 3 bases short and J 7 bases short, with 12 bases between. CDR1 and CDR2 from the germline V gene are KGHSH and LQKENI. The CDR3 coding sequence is TGTGCCAGCTCACCGGGGCCCTTTAGTGAAAAACTGTTTTTT. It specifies CASSPGPFSEKLFF.